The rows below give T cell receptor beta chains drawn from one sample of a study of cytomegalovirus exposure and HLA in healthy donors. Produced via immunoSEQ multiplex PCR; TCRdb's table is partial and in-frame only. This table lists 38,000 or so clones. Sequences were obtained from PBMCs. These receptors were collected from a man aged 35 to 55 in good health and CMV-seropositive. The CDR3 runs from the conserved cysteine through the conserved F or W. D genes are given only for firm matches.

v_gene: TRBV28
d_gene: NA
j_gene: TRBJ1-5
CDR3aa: CASSSNNNQPQHF
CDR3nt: TGTGCCAGCAGTTCCAACAACAATCAGCCCCAGCATTTT

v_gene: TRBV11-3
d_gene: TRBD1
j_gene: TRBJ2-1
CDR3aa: CASSSGRETGGLNEQFF
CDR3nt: TGTGCCAGCAGCTCCGGCCGCGAGACAGGGGGTCTCAATGAGCAGTTCTTC

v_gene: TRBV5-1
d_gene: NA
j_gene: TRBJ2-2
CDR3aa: CASSFGQNTGELFF
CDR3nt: TGCGCCAGCAGCTTTGGCCAGAACACCGGGGAGCTGTTTTTT

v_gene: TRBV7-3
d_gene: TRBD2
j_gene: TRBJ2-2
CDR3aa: CASSVAGAGGELFF
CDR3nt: TGTGCCAGCTCTGTAGCGGGAGCAGGCGGGGAGCTGTTTTTT

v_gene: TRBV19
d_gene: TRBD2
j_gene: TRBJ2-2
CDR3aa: CASTSGGGLTGELFF
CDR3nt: TGTGCCAGTACGTCCGGGGGGGGATTAACCGGGGAGCTGTTTTTT

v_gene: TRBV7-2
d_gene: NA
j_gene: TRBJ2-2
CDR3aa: CASSLSPNTGELFF
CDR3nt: TGTGCCAGCAGCTTAAGCCCGAACACCGGGGAGCTGTTTTTT

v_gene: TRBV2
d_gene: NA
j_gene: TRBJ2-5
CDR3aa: CASSLELRAFGVETQYF
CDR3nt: TGTGCCAGCTCTCTGGAATTGAGAGCGTTCGGGGTTGAGACCCAGTACTTC

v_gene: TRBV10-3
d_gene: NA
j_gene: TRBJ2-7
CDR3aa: CAISEGVLEQYF
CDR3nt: TGTGCCATCAGTGAAGGGGTTCTCGAGCAGTACTTC

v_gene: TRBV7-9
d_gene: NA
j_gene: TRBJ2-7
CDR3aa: CASSLAVMASATYEQYF
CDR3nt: TGTGCCAGCAGCTTAGCTGTAATGGCTAGCGCTACCTACGAGCAGTACTTC

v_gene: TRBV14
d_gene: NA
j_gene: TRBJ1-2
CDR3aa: CASSPGGGRDDYGYTF
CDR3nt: TGTGCCAGCAGCCCCGGGGGAGGGAGAGACGACTATGGCTACACCTTC

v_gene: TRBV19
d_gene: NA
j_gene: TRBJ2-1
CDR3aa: CASSISQGRTFF
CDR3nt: TGTGCCAGTAGTATCTCCCAGGGGCGAACGTTCTTC

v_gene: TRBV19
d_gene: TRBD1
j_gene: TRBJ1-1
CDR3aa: CATRVGTGGAGTEAFF
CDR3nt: TGTGCCACCCGCGTCGGGACAGGGGGCGCGGGCACTGAAGCTTTCTTT

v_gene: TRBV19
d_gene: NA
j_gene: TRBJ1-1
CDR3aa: CASSPGGGKNTEAFF
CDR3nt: TGTGCCAGTAGTCCCGGGGGGGGGAAGAACACTGAAGCTTTCTTT

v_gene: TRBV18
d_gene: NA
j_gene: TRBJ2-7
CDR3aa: CASSTGHNYEQYF
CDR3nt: TGTGCCAGCTCAACCGGACACAACTACGAGCAGTACTTC

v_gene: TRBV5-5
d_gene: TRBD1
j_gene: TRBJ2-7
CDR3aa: CASSPGGQGYEQYF
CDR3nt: TGTGCCAGCAGCCCAGGGGGACAGGGCTACGAGCAGTACTTC

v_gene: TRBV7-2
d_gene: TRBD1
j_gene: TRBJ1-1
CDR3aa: CASSLQGGLNTEAFF
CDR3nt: TGTGCCAGCAGCTTACAGGGGGGCCTGAACACTGAAGCTTTCTTT

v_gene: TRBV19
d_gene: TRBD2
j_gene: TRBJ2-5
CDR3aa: CASSWGLAGGEETQYF
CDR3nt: TGCGCCAGTAGCTGGGGACTAGCGGGAGGAGAAGAGACCCAGTACTTC

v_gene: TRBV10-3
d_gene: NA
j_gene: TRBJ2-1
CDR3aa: CAISEYEQNNEQFF
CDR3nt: TGTGCCATCAGTGAGTACGAACAAAACAATGAGCAGTTCTTC

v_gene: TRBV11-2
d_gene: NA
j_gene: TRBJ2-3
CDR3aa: CASSLDGGVEADTQYF
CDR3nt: TGTGCCAGCAGCTTAGACGGGGGAGTCGAGGCAGATACGCAGTATTTT

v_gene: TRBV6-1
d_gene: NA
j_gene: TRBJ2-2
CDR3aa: CASSGWGANTGELFF
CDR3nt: TGTGCCAGCAGTGGCTGGGGAGCGAACACCGGGGAGCTGTTTTTT

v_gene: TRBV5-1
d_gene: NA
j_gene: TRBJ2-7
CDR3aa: CASSLYLGTSGGSEQYF
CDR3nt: TGCGCCAGCAGCTTGTACCTCGGGACTTCGGGGGGCAGCGAGCAGTACTTC

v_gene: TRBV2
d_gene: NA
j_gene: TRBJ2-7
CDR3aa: CASSPGTFPSYEQYF
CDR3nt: TGTGCCAGCAGCCCCGGGACTTTCCCCTCCTACGAGCAGTACTTC

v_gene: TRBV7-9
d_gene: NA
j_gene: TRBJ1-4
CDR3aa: CASSPREGGEKLFF
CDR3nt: TGTGCCAGCAGTCCCAGGGAGGGAGGTGAAAAACTGTTTTTT

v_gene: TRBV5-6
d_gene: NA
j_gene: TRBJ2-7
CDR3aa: CASSSEPGRQYF
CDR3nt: TGTGCCAGCAGCTCTGAACCGGGAAGGCAGTACTTC

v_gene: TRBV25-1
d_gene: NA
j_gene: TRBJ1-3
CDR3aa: CASSEFWTEGNTIYF
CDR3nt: TGTGCCAGCAGTGAATTCTGGACAGAAGGAAACACCATATATTTT

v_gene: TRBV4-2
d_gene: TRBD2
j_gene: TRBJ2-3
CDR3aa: CASSQDPSGSTDTRYF
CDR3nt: TGTGCCAGCAGCCAAGATCCCAGCGGGAGCACAGATACGCGGTATTTT

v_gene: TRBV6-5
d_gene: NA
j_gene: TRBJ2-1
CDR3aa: CASSYAGYNEQFF
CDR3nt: TGTGCCAGCAGTTATGCAGGTTACAATGAGCAGTTCTTC

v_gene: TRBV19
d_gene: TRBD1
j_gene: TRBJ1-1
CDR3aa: CASSKAGGVMMNTEAFF
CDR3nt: TGTGCCAGTAGTAAGGCAGGGGGTGTGATGATGAACACTGAAGCTTTCTTT

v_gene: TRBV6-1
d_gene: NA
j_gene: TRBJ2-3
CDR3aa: CASCTADTQYF
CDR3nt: TGTGCCAGCTGCACGGCAGATACGCAGTATTTT

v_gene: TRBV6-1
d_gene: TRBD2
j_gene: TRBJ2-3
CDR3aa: CASSEASGRAPYTQYF
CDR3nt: TGTGCCAGCAGTGAAGCAAGCGGGAGGGCCCCATATACGCAGTATTTT

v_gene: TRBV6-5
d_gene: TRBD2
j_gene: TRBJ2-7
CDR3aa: CASSYSLGTRSYEQYF
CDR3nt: TGTGCCAGCAGTTACTCGTTAGGGACTAGGTCCTACGAGCAGTACTTC

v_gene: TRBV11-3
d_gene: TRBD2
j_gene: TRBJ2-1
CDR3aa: CASSYSGTSGISSYNEQFF
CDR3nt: TGTGCCAGCAGCTACTCCGGGACTAGCGGGATCAGCTCCTACAATGAGCAGTTCTTC

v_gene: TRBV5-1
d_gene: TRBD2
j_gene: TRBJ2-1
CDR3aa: CASSLTLRGLAGFEQFF
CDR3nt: TGCGCCAGCAGCTTGACTTTAAGGGGACTAGCGGGATTTGAGCAGTTCTTC

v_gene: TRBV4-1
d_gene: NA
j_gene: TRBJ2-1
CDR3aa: CASSQGRAEQFF
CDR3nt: TGCGCCAGCAGCCAAGGGAGGGCTGAGCAGTTCTTC

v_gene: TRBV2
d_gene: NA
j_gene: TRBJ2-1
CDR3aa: CASRGGGWEQFF
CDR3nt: TGTGCCAGCAGGGGTGGCGGTTGGGAGCAGTTCTTC

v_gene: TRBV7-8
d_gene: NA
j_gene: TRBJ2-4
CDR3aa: CASSGPRKEEGPLAKNIQYF
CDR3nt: TGTGCCAGCAGCGGTCCAAGGAAGGAGGAGGGGCCCCTAGCCAAAAACATTCAGTACTTC

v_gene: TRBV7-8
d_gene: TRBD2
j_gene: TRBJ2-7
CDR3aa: CASSLAGAGGLEAYEQYF
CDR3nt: TGTGCCAGCAGCTTAGCGGGAGCGGGGGGCCTTGAGGCCTACGAGCAGTACTTC

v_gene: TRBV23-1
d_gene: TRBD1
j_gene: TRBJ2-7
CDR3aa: CAENCIPDRAVLTYEQYF
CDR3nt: TGCGCCGAAAACTGTATTCCGGACAGGGCAGTCCTAACCTACGAGCAGTACTTC

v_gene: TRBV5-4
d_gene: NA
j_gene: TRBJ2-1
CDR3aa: CASSRRAENNEQFF
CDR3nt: TGTGCCAGCAGCCGTCGAGCGGAAAACAATGAGCAGTTCTTC

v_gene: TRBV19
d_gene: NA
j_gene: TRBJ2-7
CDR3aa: CASSPAGASYEQYF
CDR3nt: TGTGCCAGTAGTCCCGCGGGGGCCTCCTACGAGCAGTACTTC

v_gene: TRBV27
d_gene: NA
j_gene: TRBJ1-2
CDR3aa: CATWTRGGYTF
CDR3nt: TGTGCCACCTGGACCCGGGGAGGCTACACCTTC

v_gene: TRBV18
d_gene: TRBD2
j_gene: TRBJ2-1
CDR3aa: CASSPRTSGRVGDEQFF
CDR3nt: TGTGCCAGCTCACCCCGGACTAGCGGACGCGTAGGCGATGAGCAGTTCTTC

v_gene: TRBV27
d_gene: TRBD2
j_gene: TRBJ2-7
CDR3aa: CASRTSGRFDEQYF
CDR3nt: TGTGCCAGCAGGACTAGCGGGAGGTTCGACGAGCAGTACTTC

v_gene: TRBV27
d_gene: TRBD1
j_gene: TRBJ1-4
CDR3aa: CASSLFDRGATNEKLFF
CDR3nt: TGTGCCAGCAGTTTATTCGACAGGGGTGCAACTAATGAAAAACTGTTTTTT

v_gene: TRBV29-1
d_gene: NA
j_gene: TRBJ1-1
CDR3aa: CSVQGGSGTEAFF
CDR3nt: TGCAGCGTTCAGGGTGGCTCGGGCACTGAAGCTTTCTTT